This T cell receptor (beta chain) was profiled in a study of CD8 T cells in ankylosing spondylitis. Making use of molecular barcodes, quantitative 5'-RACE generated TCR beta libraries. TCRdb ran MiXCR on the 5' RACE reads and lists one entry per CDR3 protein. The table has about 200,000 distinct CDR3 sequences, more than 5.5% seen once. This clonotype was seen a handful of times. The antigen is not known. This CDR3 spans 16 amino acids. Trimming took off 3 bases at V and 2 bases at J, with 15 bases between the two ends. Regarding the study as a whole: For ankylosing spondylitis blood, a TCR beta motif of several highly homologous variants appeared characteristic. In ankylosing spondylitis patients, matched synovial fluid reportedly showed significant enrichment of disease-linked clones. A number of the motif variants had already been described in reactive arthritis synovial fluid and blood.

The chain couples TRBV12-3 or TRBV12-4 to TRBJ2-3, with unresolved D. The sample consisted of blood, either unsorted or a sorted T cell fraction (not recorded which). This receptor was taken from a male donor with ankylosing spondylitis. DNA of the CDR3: TGTGCCAGCAGTTTGGGTTCCGCTCGTGCCACAGATACGCAGTATTTT. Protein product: CASSLGSARATDTQYF.